Sequencing of this T cell receptor (beta chain) was carried out in a study of T cell changes during pregnancy in multiple sclerosis. A few counts support this clone. The data were produced by immunoSEQ multiplex PCR, yet TCRdb's version contains in-frame clones alone and is incomplete. This sample carries about 73,000 clones, 85% to 90% of them seen once, and the ten largest clones take over 7.5%. This receptor was taken from a female donor in good health, enrolled as a control in a pregnancy study. The sequencing here drew on peripheral blood, taken after pregnancy.

This CDR3 is CASSSGQGEGGNQPQHF. The CDR3 nucleotides read TGTGCCAGCAGCTCGGGGCAGGGCGAGGGGGGCAATCAGCCCCAGCATTTT. The V call is TRBV11-2, the J call TRBJ1-5, with TRBD1 as a possible D gene (6 bases). The germline V gene encodes CDR1 SGHAT and CDR2 FQNNGV. V lost 4 bases, J lost 2 bases, and 18 bases lay in between. The CDR3 extends over 17 amino acids.